The source of this T cell receptor beta chain is a study of neoadjuvant nivolumab and ipilimumab in lung cancer. For this clone: The target antigen is unknown.

The CDR3 is 16 residues long. The V end lost 0 bases, the J end lost 2 bases, and 15 bases lay between the germline ends. Germline lookup yields CDR1 SGHNT and CDR2 YYREEE (reference sequence). Clones were read by immunoSEQ multiplex PCR, and TCRdb kept only the in-frame ones, dropping some. The sample includes some 29,000 clones, 83% of them seen just once. Study-wide results and caveats: From pretherapy to surgery, tumor richness and clonality rose with dual therapy.

The sample here was tumor tissue, taken after neoadjuvant nivolumab, alone or with ipilimumab, at or shortly before surgery. The J gene is TRBJ2-7, the V gene TRBV5-4, with D maybe TRBD1 (5 bases). The sequence was obtained from an adult with non-small cell lung cancer. Here the CDR3 reads CASSLGLQGSTYEQYF. CDR3 nucleotide sequence: TGTGCCAGCAGCTTGGGTCTGCAGGGTTCAACCTACGAGCAGTACTTC.